This T cell receptor (beta chain) was captured by sequencing in a study of neurological immune-mediated disorders. Study observations and caveats: Because no CDR3 amino acid sequences were shared across subjects by expanded clones, private repertoires were suggested in all groups.

CDR3 length: 15 amino acids. V lost 1 base, J lost 2 bases, and 5 bases stayed unmatched. The germline V gene has CDR1 SQVTM and CDR2 ANQGSEA. 5'RACE employing 10-nucleotide random UMIs yielded the cDNA. TCRdb re-called the 5' RACE reads through MiXCR, storing one row per CDR3 protein. The sample carries roughly 60,000 distinct CDR3 sequences, under 4.5% recorded once. The table lists this clonotype with a few counts. Its antigen is unidentified. Unsorted libraries were prepared from 2 million PBMCs held at -80 C. The sequenced sample consisted of PBMCs. The chain links TRBV29-1 to TRBJ2-3; 8 bases line up with TRBD2. This sequence was found in a woman aged 30 to 39 with multiple sclerosis. The CDR3 nucleotides read TGCAGCGTTGAAGGGCTAGCGGGCAACACAGATACGCAGTATTTT. Its protein product is CSVEGLAGNTDTQYF.